The rows below give T cell receptor beta chains drawn from one sample of a study of blood T cell repertoires in COVID-19. The method was immunoSEQ multiplex PCR; TCRdb's version includes in-frame clones alone and lacks a portion of them. The repertoire holds around 130,000 clones, 75% to 90% seen once, with roughly a quarter in the top ten. The sample taken for sequencing was peripheral blood. These receptors were taken from a man between 65 and 85 years old with active or convalescent COVID-19. Each CDR3 is given with its conserved first and last residue. A D gene is named only where the DNA matches it firmly. Rows may omit the clone size; those that give it use once, few, many or a size class.

d_call: .
v_call: TRBV3-1/TRBV3-2
j_call: TRBJ1-2
cdr3_length: 15
clone_size: .
cdr3_aa: CASSRPGILGYGYTF
cdr3_nt: TGTGCCAGCAGCCGACCAGGGATCTTGGGCTATGGCTACACCTTC

d_call: .
v_call: TRBV28
j_call: TRBJ1-1
cdr3_length: 12
clone_size: once
cdr3_aa: CASSLGGSEAFF
cdr3_nt: TGTGCCAGCAGTTTGGGCGGGTCTGAAGCTTTCTTT

d_call: .
v_call: TRBV10-1
j_call: TRBJ2-2
cdr3_length: 14
clone_size: .
cdr3_aa: CASRVLQGTGELFF
cdr3_nt: TGCGCCAGCAGAGTACTTCAGGGTACCGGGGAGCTGTTTTTT

d_call: TRBD1
v_call: TRBV28
j_call: TRBJ1-4
cdr3_length: 14
clone_size: .
cdr3_aa: CASSTGASNEKLFF
cdr3_nt: TGTGCCAGCAGCACAGGGGCGTCTAATGAAAAACTGTTTTTT

d_call: .
v_call: TRBV4-1
j_call: TRBJ1-6
cdr3_length: 17
clone_size: .
cdr3_aa: CASSQGGGGPYNSPLHF
cdr3_nt: TGCGCCAGCAGCCAAGGAGGCGGGGGGCCCTATAATTCACCCCTCCACTTT

d_call: TRBD1
v_call: TRBV7-2
j_call: TRBJ1-5
cdr3_length: 14
clone_size: .
cdr3_aa: CASGGGAPNQPQHF
cdr3_nt: TGTGCCTCTGGAGGGGGCGCCCCCAATCAGCCCCAGCATTTT

d_call: .
v_call: TRBV6-4
j_call: TRBJ1-1
cdr3_length: 13
clone_size: .
cdr3_aa: CADVGQWNTEAFF
cdr3_nt: TGTGCCGACGTGGGCCAGTGGAACACTGAAGCTTTCTTT

d_call: TRBD2
v_call: TRBV28
j_call: TRBJ2-3
cdr3_length: 19
clone_size: .
cdr3_aa: CASSLPLLRSGSDTDTQYF
cdr3_nt: TGTGCCAGCAGTTTACCGCTACTGCGCAGCGGGAGTGACACAGATACGCAGTATTTT

d_call: .
v_call: TRBV19
j_call: TRBJ2-7
cdr3_length: 12
clone_size: .
cdr3_aa: CASSAESYEQYF
cdr3_nt: TGTGCCAGTAGCGCCGAGTCCTACGAGCAGTACTTC

d_call: TRBD2
v_call: TRBV6-5
j_call: TRBJ2-1
cdr3_length: 15
clone_size: .
cdr3_aa: CASPPGSGSRNEQFF
cdr3_nt: TGTGCCAGCCCCCCAGGTAGCGGGAGTAGAAATGAGCAGTTCTTC

d_call: TRBD1
v_call: TRBV29-1
j_call: TRBJ1-1
cdr3_length: 14
clone_size: .
cdr3_aa: CSVEVQGLATEAFF
cdr3_nt: TGCAGCGTTGAAGTACAGGGGTTGGCCACTGAAGCTTTCTTT

d_call: .
v_call: TRBV10-3
j_call: TRBJ2-5
cdr3_length: 13
clone_size: .
cdr3_aa: CAITEQGRQTQYF
cdr3_nt: TGTGCCATCACCGAACAGGGGAGGCAGACCCAGTACTTC

d_call: .
v_call: TRBV2
j_call: TRBJ2-6
cdr3_length: 17
clone_size: .
cdr3_aa: CASSTYRESSGANVLTF
cdr3_nt: TGTGCCAGCAGTACCTACAGGGAGAGCTCTGGGGCCAACGTCCTGACTTTC

d_call: .
v_call: TRBV4-2
j_call: TRBJ2-1
cdr3_length: 15
clone_size: .
cdr3_aa: CASSQPQDNYNEQFF
cdr3_nt: TGTGCCAGCAGCCAGCCTCAGGACAACTACAATGAGCAGTTCTTC

d_call: TRBD1
v_call: TRBV5-1
j_call: TRBJ1-5
cdr3_length: 14
clone_size: .
cdr3_aa: CASSLGTGNQPQHF
cdr3_nt: TGCGCCAGCAGCTTGGGGACAGGGAATCAGCCCCAGCATTTT

d_call: TRBD2
v_call: TRBV13
j_call: TRBJ2-1
cdr3_length: 15
clone_size: .
cdr3_aa: CASSTGTSTFNEQFF
cdr3_nt: TGTGCCAGCAGTACCGGGACTAGTACGTTCAATGAGCAGTTCTTC

d_call: TRBD2
v_call: TRBV6-1
j_call: TRBJ2-5
cdr3_length: 13
clone_size: .
cdr3_aa: CASRGRERETQYF
cdr3_nt: TGTGCCAGCAGGGGGCGGGAGAGGGAGACCCAGTACTTC

d_call: .
v_call: TRBV6-5
j_call: TRBJ1-1
cdr3_length: 15
clone_size: .
cdr3_aa: CASSFQSNGRSEAFF
cdr3_nt: TGTGCCAGCAGTTTTCAGAGTAACGGGAGGAGTGAAGCTTTCTTT

d_call: TRBD1
v_call: TRBV10-3
j_call: TRBJ1-4
cdr3_length: 12
clone_size: .
cdr3_aa: CASRDSNEKLFF
cdr3_nt: TGTGCCAGCCGGGACAGCAACGAAAAACTGTTTTTT

d_call: .
v_call: TRBV10-2
j_call: TRBJ2-2
cdr3_length: 16
clone_size: .
cdr3_aa: CASGERQGYVTGELFF
cdr3_nt: TGCGCCAGCGGCGAAAGGCAGGGGTATGTCACCGGGGAGCTGTTTTTT

d_call: .
v_call: TRBV18
j_call: TRBJ1-4
cdr3_length: 12
clone_size: .
cdr3_aa: CASTTGNEKLFF
cdr3_nt: TGTGCCAGCACAACAGGAAATGAAAAACTGTTTTTT

d_call: .
v_call: TRBV12-3/TRBV12-4
j_call: TRBJ2-7
cdr3_length: 12
clone_size: .
cdr3_aa: CASRTGSYEQYF
cdr3_nt: TGTGCCAGCAGAACAGGGTCCTACGAGCAGTACTTC